Detailed here is one T cell receptor beta chain. What it binds is not known. The data derive from a study of OX40 agonist ivuxolimab in advanced cancers. Study context: Dose-escalation patients' cancers were hepatocellular carcinoma, melanoma, renal cell or head and neck cancer. Study-level findings and limits: A proportion of nonresponders additionally exhibited low normalized T-cell clonal expansion. Compared with others, partial responders at 0.1-3.0 mg/kg displayed clonal expansion among the lowest.

Sequenced by immunoSEQ multiplex PCR; TCRdb stores in-frame clones only, minus some. The sample carries roughly 53,000 clones, about 93% recorded once. Trimming cost V 1 base and J 3 bases, with 12 bases left between them. CDR3 length: 15 residues. Germline-derived CDR1 and CDR2 are SGHAT and FQNNGV. Autoimmune disease history or systemic immunosuppression led to patient exclusion. This receptor was obtained from an adult with an advanced solid tumor such as melanoma, head and neck, liver or kidney cancer. The genes are TRBV11-2 and TRBJ1-2, with D unclear. Sequenced here: CD4+ or CD8+ T cells sorted from blood, sampled in a trial of the OX40 agonist ivuxolimab. The CDR3 nucleotides read TGTGCCAGCAGCTTAGGTTCAGTCGAGTACTATGGCTACACCTTC. It translates to CASSLGSVEYYGYTF.